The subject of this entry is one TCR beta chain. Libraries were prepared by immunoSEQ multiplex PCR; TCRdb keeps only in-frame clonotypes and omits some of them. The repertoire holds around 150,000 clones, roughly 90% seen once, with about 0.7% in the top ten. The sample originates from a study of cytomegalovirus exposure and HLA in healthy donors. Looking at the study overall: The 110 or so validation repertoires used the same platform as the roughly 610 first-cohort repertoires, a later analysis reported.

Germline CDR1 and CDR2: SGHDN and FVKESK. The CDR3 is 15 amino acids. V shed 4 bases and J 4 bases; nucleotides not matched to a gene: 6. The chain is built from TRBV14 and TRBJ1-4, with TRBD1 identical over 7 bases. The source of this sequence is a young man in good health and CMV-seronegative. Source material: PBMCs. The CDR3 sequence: CASSPYRGVNEKLFF. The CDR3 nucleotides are TGTGCCAGCAGCCCATACAGGGGCGTTAATGAAAAACTGTTTTTT. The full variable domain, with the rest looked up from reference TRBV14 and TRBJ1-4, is EAGVTQFPSHSVIEKGQTVTLRCDPISGHDNLYWYRRVMGKEIKFLLHFVKESKQDESGMPNNRFLAERTGGTYSTLKVQPAELEDSGVYFCASSPYRGVNEKLFFGSGTQLSVL.